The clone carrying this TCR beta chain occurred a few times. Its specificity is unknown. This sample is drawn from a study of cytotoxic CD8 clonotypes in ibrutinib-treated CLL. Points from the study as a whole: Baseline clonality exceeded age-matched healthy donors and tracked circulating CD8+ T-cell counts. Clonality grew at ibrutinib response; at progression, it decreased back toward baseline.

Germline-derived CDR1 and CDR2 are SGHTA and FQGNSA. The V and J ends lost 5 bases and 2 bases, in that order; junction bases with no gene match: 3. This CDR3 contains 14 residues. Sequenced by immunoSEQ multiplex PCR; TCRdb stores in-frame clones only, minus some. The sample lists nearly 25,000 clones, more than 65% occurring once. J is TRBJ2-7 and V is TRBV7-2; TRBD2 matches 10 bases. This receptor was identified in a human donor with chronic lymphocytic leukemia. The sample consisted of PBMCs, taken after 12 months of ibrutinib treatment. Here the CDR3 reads CASSLSGGPYEQYF. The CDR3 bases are TGTGCCAGCAGCCTTAGCGGGGGGCCCTACGAGCAGTACTTC.